The 6 T cell receptor beta chains listed next were all sequenced from one sample in a study of CD8+CD57+ T cells in acquired aplastic anemia. By flow cytometry, patients selected for sequencing had shown an expansion of CD8+CD57+ cells. The use of genomic DNA as template underpinned the TCR beta VDJ and CDR3 profiling. TCRdb independently ran MiXCR on the reads; one entry per CDR3 protein. The sample comprises around 200,000 distinct CDR3 sequences, about half of which are singletons, and over 10% rests with the top ten. Sequencing used sorted CD4+, CD8+, or CD8+CD57+ T cells (not recorded which) from PBMCs. These TCRs come from a human donor with aplastic anemia.

This CDR3 reads CASSSPRGNTEAFF. The CDR3 DNA follows: TGTGCCAGCAGCAGCCCGCGGGGGAACACTGAAGCTTTCTTT. The chain recombines TRBV7-9 with TRBJ1-1; no reliable D call. Germline CDR1 SEHNR, CDR2 FQNEAQ (reference sequence). The V gene lost 5 bases and the J gene lost 1 base, with 11 bases spanning the gap. The CDR3 has 14 residues.

This clonotype came up a few times. The chain uses TRBV3-1 and TRBJ1-2, with 7 positions matching TRBD1. This CDR3 has 14 amino acids. CDR1 is LGHDT, CDR2 YNNKEL, per germline (reference sequence). The J segment lost 4 bases and the V segment lost 3 bases, leaving 5 bases of the junction unmatched. DNA of the CDR3: TGTGCCAGCAGCCAGGCCAGGGGGGTCTATGGCTACACCTTC. The encoded protein is CASSQARGVYGYTF.

J is TRBJ2-3 and V is TRBV2; 9 bases align to TRBD2. The CDR3 runs to 15 residues. V shed 6 bases, J shed 4 bases, and the junction held 8 bases outside the gene matches. Per germline, CDR1 SNHLY and CDR2 FYNNEI. CDR3 bases: TGTGCCAGCAGCGAAAGCGGGACTAGCCCAGATACGCAGTATTTT. It is translated as CASSESGTSPDTQYF.

The chain couples TRBV13 to TRBJ1-5; D gene ambiguous. The germline V gene encodes CDR1 PRHDT and CDR2 FYEKMQ (reference sequence). V gave up 4 bases and J gave up 4 bases, with 8 bases separating them. CDR3 size: 13 residues. The CDR3 is CASSSDGNQPQHF. In nucleotides, the CDR3 is TGTGCCAGCAGCTCCGACGGGAATCAGCCCCAGCATTTT.

This sequence joins TRBV24-1 and TRBJ1-5; possible D gene TRBD1, 6 bases. Trimming shortened V by 10 bases and J by 0 bases, and 12 bases separated the two germline ends. CDR3 length: 14 amino acids. Germline lookup yields CDR1 KGHDR and CDR2 SFDVKD. The CDR3 DNA reads as TGTGCCACAGGGGGGGGGAATAGCAATCAGCCCCAGCATTTT. This encodes CATGGGNSNQPQHF.

This chain joins TRBV20-1 and TRBJ1-6, with 7 bases aligning to TRBD1. The V gene's germline CDR1 is DFQATT and CDR2 SNEGSKA (reference sequence). V lost 5 bases to trimming and J lost 7 bases; unmatched junction nucleotides: 8. The CDR3 sequence is 14 residues long. The CDR3 region is CSARPGTDNSPLHF. In DNA, the CDR3 is TGCAGTGCTCGGCCCGGGACAGACAATTCACCCCTCCACTTT.